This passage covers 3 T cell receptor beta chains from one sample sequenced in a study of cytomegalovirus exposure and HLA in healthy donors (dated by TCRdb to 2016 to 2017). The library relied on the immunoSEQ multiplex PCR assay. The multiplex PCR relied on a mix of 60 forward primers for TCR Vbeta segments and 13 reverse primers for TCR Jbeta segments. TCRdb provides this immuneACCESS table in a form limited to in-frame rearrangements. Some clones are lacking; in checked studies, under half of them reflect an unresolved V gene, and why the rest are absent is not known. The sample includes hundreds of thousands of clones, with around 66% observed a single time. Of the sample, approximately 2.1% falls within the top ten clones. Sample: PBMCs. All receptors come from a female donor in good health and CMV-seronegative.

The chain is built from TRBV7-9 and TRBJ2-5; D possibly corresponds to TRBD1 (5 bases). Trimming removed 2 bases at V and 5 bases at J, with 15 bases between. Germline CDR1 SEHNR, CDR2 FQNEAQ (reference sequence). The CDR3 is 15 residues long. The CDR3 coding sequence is TGTGCCAGCAGCTTATCCAGGGAACCCCTGGAGACCCAGTACTTC. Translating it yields CASSLSREPLETQYF.

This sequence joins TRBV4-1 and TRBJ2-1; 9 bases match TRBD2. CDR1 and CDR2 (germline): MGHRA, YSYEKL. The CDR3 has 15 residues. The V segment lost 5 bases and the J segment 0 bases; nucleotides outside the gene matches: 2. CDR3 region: CASSAGLASYNEQFF. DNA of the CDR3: TGCGCCAGCAGCGCGGGACTAGCCTCCTACAATGAGCAGTTCTTC.

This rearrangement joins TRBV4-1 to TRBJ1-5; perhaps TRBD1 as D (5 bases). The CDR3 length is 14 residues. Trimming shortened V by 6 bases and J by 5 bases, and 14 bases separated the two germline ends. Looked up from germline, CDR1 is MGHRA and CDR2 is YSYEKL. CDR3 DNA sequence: TGCGCCAGCAGAGCTTCCGGGACTCATCAGCCCCAGCATTTT. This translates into CASRASGTHQPQHF.